This T cell receptor (beta chain) was found in a study of identical twins. Study-level points and caveats: Not following the same donors, the study drew its conclusions from cross-sectional statistical analysis. Invariant MAIT and iNKT cells are populations that could partly confound zero-insertion analyses. Compared with unrelated sharing, twin-shared out-of-frame alpha sequences had more low-probability sequences. In monozygotic twins, models underestimated the sharing of out-of-frame TCR alpha.

TCRdb ran MiXCR on the 5' RACE reads and lists one entry per CDR3 protein. The table lists about 900,000 distinct CDR3 sequences, around 12% of them singletons. The junction had 8 bases not matched to a gene; V was cut back by 0 bases and J by 7 bases. This CDR3 contains 16 residues. Germline CDR1 and CDR2: SGHVS and FQNEAQ. In regard to this clonotype: The antigen is undetermined.

Another study also made use of these data, one on yellow fever vaccine responses in identical twins.

The sequenced sample consisted of PBMCs. The chain uses TRBV7-8 and TRBJ2-1, with 8 bases fitting TRBD2. The receptor comes from a young woman in good health. This chain's CDR3 is CASSLASGRVGNEQFF. In DNA form, the CDR3 reads TGTGCCAGCAGCTTAGCCAGCGGGAGAGTCGGGAATGAGCAGTTCTTC.